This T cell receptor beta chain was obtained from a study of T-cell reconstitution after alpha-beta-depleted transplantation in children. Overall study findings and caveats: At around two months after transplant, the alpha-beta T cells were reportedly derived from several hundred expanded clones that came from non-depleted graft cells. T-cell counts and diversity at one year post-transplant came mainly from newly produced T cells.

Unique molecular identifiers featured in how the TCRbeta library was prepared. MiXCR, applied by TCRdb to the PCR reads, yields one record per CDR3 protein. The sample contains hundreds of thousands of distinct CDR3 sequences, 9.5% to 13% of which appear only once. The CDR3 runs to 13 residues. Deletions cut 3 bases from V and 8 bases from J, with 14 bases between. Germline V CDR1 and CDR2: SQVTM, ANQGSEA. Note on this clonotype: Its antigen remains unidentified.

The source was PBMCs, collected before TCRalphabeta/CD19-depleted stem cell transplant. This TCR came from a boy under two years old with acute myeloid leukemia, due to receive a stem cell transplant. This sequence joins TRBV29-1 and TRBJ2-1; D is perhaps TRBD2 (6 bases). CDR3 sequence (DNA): TGCAGCGTTGAGGAGGGCCTTATGTATGAGCAGTTCTTC. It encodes CSVEEGLMYEQFF.